This TCR beta chain was recovered during a study of Graves' ophthalmopathy and Graves' hyperthyroidism. V lost 4 bases to trimming and J lost 1 base, with 13 bases between them. This CDR3 has 14 residues. Germline-derived CDR1 and CDR2 are SQVTM and ANQGSEA. A remark on this clonotype: The antigen remains unidentified.

Findings and limits, study-wide: Its predictions of ophthalmopathy progression gave the model almost 71% sensitivity and approximately 72% specificity. Ophthalmopathy and stable hyperthyroidism were discriminated by a 13-signature model, with about 90% sensitivity and 81.08% specificity.

The PBMCs had their origin in around 9.1 ml of fresh peripheral blood. RNA served as the template for amplifying TCR beta CDR3 regions. First-round RT-PCR used HTBI primers; second-round multiplex PCR followed. MiXCR was run by TCRdb on the multiplex PCR reads, yielding one entry per CDR3 protein. Here the sample spans roughly 610,000 distinct CDR3 sequences, 22% being singletons. V and J are TRBV29-1 and TRBJ1-1, with D possibly matching TRBD1 (6 bases). The clonotype originates from a woman in her late teens or twenties with stable Graves' hyperthyroidism. Some clones in this sample may be carry-over from other donors' samples. Sequencing was carried out using peripheral blood. CDR3 region: CSVGKGTTNTEAFF. The CDR3 nucleotides read TGCAGCGTTGGGAAGGGGACAACGAACACTGAAGCTTTCTTT.